Listed below are T cell receptor beta chains from one sample, sequenced in a study of CD8 T cells in Susac syndrome. TCRdb independently ran MiXCR on the immunoSEQ multiplex PCR reads; one entry per CDR3 protein. The sample lists about 120,000 distinct CDR3 sequences, around 94% occurring once. Sequenced material: CD4+ T cells from PBMCs. The receptor source for this set is a human donor with multiple sclerosis. CDR3s include the opening cysteine and the closing phenylalanine or tryptophan. The D gene is left open where the match is weak. Clone size is shown for a subset of rows, as once, few, many or a class of expanded clone.

clone size	D gene	V gene	J gene	CDR3 protein	CDR3 DNA
.	TRBD1	TRBV5-1	TRBJ2-5	CASSPGQGFIQETQYF	TGCGCCAGCAGCCCTGGACAGGGCTTCATCCAAGAGACCCAGTACTTC
.	.	TRBV11-1	TRBJ2-3	CASSSSADTQYF	TGTGCCAGCAGCTCCTCTGCGGATACGCAGTATTTT
.	.	TRBV20-1	TRBJ2-7	CSAGAGAAYEQYF	TGCAGTGCGGGGGCAGGGGCGGCCTACGAGCAGTACTTC
once	TRBD2	TRBV6-2/TRBV6-3	TRBJ2-5	CASSRFRTSGRRQETQYF	TGTGCCAGCAGCCGATTCCGGACTAGCGGGAGGCGGCAGGAGACCCAGTACTTC
.	TRBD1	TRBV5-1	TRBJ1-1	CASRLTGSKGERVFF	TGCGCCAGCAGGCTGACAGGGTCGAAGGGGGAAAGGGTTTTCTTT
few	.	TRBV7-6	TRBJ2-7	CASSPGSMNEQYF	TGTGCCAGCAGCCCCGGGTCCATGAACGAGCAGTACTTC
.	TRBD1	TRBV14	TRBJ1-1	CASSQDFGTGVNTEAFF	TGTGCCAGCAGCCAAGATTTTGGGACAGGGGTGAACACTGAAGCTTTCTTT
once	.	TRBV7-9	TRBJ1-2	CASSLRSHGYTF	TGTGCCAGCAGCTTAAGATCACATGGCTACACCTTC
few	TRBD1	TRBV29-1	TRBJ2-7	CSVGTGDKQYF	TGCAGCGTGGGGACAGGGGACAAGCAGTACTTC
.	.	TRBV23-1	TRBJ2-4	CASSRGSREDLAKNIQYF	TGCGCCAGCAGTCGAGGCAGTAGGGAGGATCTAGCCAAAAACATTCAGTACTTC
.	.	TRBV6-5	TRBJ1-1	CASSYSPPLTARGSEAFF	TGTGCCAGCAGTTACTCCCCCCCCTTGACAGCAAGAGGCTCTGAAGCTTTCTTT
.	.	TRBV29-1	TRBJ2-5	CSIAVSQETQYF	TGCAGCATAGCGGTTTCGCAAGAGACCCAGTACTTC
.	.	TRBV24-1	TRBJ1-2	CATSDPTANYGYTF	TGTGCCACCAGTGACCCGACAGCTAACTATGGCTACACCTTC
.	.	TRBV29-1	TRBJ1-1	CSVVSGNTEAFF	TGCAGCGTTGTGTCAGGGAACACTGAAGCTTTCTTT
.	.	TRBV2	TRBJ2-7	CASSEQGIPYEQYF	TGTGCCAGCAGTGAACAAGGGATCCCCTACGAGCAGTACTTC
once	.	TRBV12-3/TRBV12-4	TRBJ1-3	CASSSGTRSSGNTIYF	TGTGCCAGCAGCTCCGGGACACGGAGCTCTGGAAACACCATATATTTT
.	TRBD1	TRBV5-1	TRBJ1-2	CASSLGQGAYGYTF	TGCGCCAGCAGCTTGGGACAGGGGGCCTATGGCTACACCTTC
.	TRBD2	TRBV14	TRBJ2-2	CASSHRAGVSGELFF	TGTGCCAGCAGCCACCGAGCGGGAGTGTCGGGGGAGCTGTTTTTT
once	.	TRBV6-5	TRBJ1-1	CASSPPTVNTEAFF	TGTGCCAGCAGTCCACCGACAGTGAACACTGAAGCTTTCTTT
.	.	TRBV6-2/TRBV6-3	TRBJ1-1	CASSITDTEAFF	TGTGCCAGCAGTATAACAGATACTGAAGCTTTCTTT
once	TRBD2	TRBV6-6	TRBJ2-7	CASRRGVGNYEQYF	TGTGCCAGCAGGCGGGGGGTGGGGAACTACGAGCAGTACTTC
.	.	TRBV12-3/TRBV12-4	TRBJ1-4	CASSLDQKNEKLFF	TGTGCCAGCAGTTTAGATCAGAAGAATGAAAAACTGTTTTTT
.	TRBD2	TRBV5-1	TRBJ2-3	CASSLRLAEDTDTQYF	TGCGCCAGCAGCTTGAGGCTAGCGGAAGACACAGATACGCAGTATTTT
.	.	TRBV4-1	TRBJ2-2	CASSHLVVFPGELFF	TGCGCCAGCAGCCACCTAGTCGTTTTTCCCGGGGAGCTGTTTTTT
.	.	TRBV30	TRBJ1-1	CAWSASRNTEAFF	TGTGCCTGGAGTGCGTCCCGTAACACTGAAGCTTTCTTT
.	.	TRBV30	TRBJ1-2	CAWSSFERAYYGYTF	TGTGCCTGGAGTTCCTTTGAGAGGGCCTACTATGGCTACACCTTC
once	.	TRBV20-1	TRBJ2-5	CSARGGGQTQYF	TGCAGTGCTAGGGGGGGCGGTCAGACCCAGTACTTC
.	.	TRBV12-3/TRBV12-4	TRBJ2-1	CASSFVGASVQFF	TGTGCCAGCAGTTTTGTTGGGGCCAGTGTGCAGTTCTTC
.	.	TRBV12-3/TRBV12-4	TRBJ2-2	CASSPFLQATGELFF	TGTGCCAGCAGTCCTTTTTTGCAAGCTACCGGGGAGCTGTTTTTT
.	TRBD2	TRBV29-1	TRBJ2-7	CSVARTSGSREQYF	TGCAGCGTTGCCCGGACTAGCGGGAGTCGAGAGCAGTACTTC
.	TRBD2	TRBV5-4	TRBJ2-3	CASSLGLAGTDTQYF	TGTGCCAGCAGCCTAGGACTAGCGGGAACAGATACGCAGTATTTT
.	.	TRBV7-9	TRBJ1-1	CASSSQWGGAELKAFF	TGTGCCAGCAGCTCCCAATGGGGGGGGGCCGAGTTAAAAGCTTTCTTT
.	TRBD1	TRBV12-3/TRBV12-4	TRBJ1-4	CASRDRLSEHNEKLFF	TGTGCCAGCAGGGACAGGCTTTCAGAGCACAATGAAAAACTGTTTTTT
.	TRBD2	TRBV30	TRBJ2-7	CAWRVRTSGRMREQYF	TGTGCCTGGAGAGTTAGGACTAGCGGGAGGATGCGGGAGCAGTACTTC
.	.	TRBV4-1	TRBJ1-1	CASSQDERGYTEAFF	TGCGCCAGCAGCCAAGATGAAAGGGGTTACACTGAAGCTTTCTTT
.	.	TRBV29-1	TRBJ2-7	CSGQVAYEQYF	TGCAGCGGTCAGGTCGCCTACGAGCAGTACTTC
.	.	TRBV19	TRBJ1-1	CASERRWGNTEAFF	TGTGCCAGCGAGAGGAGGTGGGGTAACACTGAAGCTTTCTTT
once	.	TRBV29-1	TRBJ1-2	CSVDGGSYGYTF	TGCAGCGTTGATGGGGGCAGCTATGGCTACACCTTC
.	.	TRBV19	TRBJ2-2	CATSTGATGELFF	TGTGCCACCTCCACGGGGGCTACCGGGGAGCTGTTTTTT
.	.	TRBV11-2	TRBJ1-1	CASSGGGSTEAFF	TGTGCCAGCAGCGGTGGTGGGAGCACTGAAGCTTTCTTT
.	.	TRBV19	TRBJ2-4	CASSKKHPKNIQYF	TGTGCCAGTAGTAAAAAGCACCCCAAAAACATTCAGTACTTC